Presented here are 14 T cell receptor beta chains from one specimen sequenced in a study of cytomegalovirus exposure and HLA in healthy donors. The PCR made use of 60 Vbeta and 13 Jbeta primers. Sequencing was performed with immunoSEQ multiplex PCR; in TCRdb, only in-frame clones are kept and a portion is missing. The sample has 130,000 or so clones; over 75% are singletons. Sequencing was carried out using PBMCs. All receptors come from a woman aged 40 to 55 in good health and CMV-seronegative.

This sequence joins TRBV5-1 and TRBJ1-1; D is perhaps TRBD1 (5 bases). The CDR3 loop spans 16 amino acids. Germline lookup yields CDR1 SGHRS and CDR2 YFSETQ. Trimming cost V 1 base and J 7 bases, with 20 bases left between them. This chain's CDR3 is CASSLYGYGGEDEAFF. In nucleotides, the CDR3 is TGCGCCAGCAGCTTGTACGGGTATGGGGGGGAGGATGAAGCTTTCTTT.

This chain joins TRBV18 and TRBJ1-3; 10 bases are a match to TRBD1. The CDR3 consists of 14 residues. Losses at the gene ends were 3 bases for V and 5 bases for J; bases not matched to a gene: 1. CDR1 KGHSH and CDR2 LQKENI come from the germline V gene. CDR3 protein: CASSPGQGRNTIYF. CDR3 bases: TGTGCCAGCTCACCGGGACAGGGGAGAAACACCATATATTTT.

V gene TRBV10-3 combines with J gene TRBJ2-5; 7 bases map to TRBD1. This CDR3 has 14 amino acids. V was clipped by 2 bases and J by 7 bases; unmatched bases: 7. The germline gives CDR1 ENHRY, CDR2 SYGVKD. Here the CDR3 reads CAISEEGAYGTQYF. CDR3 coding DNA: TGTGCCATCAGTGAGGAGGGGGCGTATGGGACCCAGTACTTC.

This sequence joins TRBV5-5 and TRBJ1-5, with TRBD1 matching 7 bases. The CDR3 has 16 residues. The V and J ends lost 4 bases and 0 bases, in that order; junction bases with no gene match: 7. Germline loops: CDR1 SGHKS, CDR2 YYEKEE (reference sequence). The CDR3 reads CASSARQGGSNQPQHF. The CDR3 DNA reads as TGTGCCAGCAGCGCACGACAGGGCGGTAGCAATCAGCCCCAGCATTTT.

This chain links TRBV27 with TRBJ2-3, with 11 bases matching TRBD2. Germline CDR1 reads MNHEY; CDR2 reads SMNVEV (reference sequence). The CDR3 consists of 16 residues. Unmatched junction bases numbered 7, after V lost 6 bases and J lost 2 bases. The DNA of the CDR3 is TGTGCCAGCAGGGAAAAGGGACTAGCGGTCACAGATACGCAGTATTTT. Translating it yields CASREKGLAVTDTQYF.

V is TRBV28 and J is TRBJ1-1, with 9 nucleotides matching TRBD1. Germline V gives CDR1 MDHEN, CDR2 SYDVKM. Trimming removed 2 bases from V and 5 bases from J; junction bases left unmatched: 6. The CDR3 loop spans 15 amino acids. The CDR3 coding sequence is TGTGCCAGCAGTTTAAGCACAGGGGGCAGGACTGAAGCTTTCTTT. Its translation is CASSLSTGGRTEAFF.

The chain joins TRBV7-9 to TRBJ1-5; D is possibly TRBD1 (5 bases). The CDR3 totals 14 residues. V was pared by 1 base and J by 9 bases, with 13 bases between. The germline CDR1 and CDR2 sequences are SEHNR and FQNEAQ (reference sequence). The CDR3, as DNA: TGTGCCAGCAGCTTAGAGCCAGGGAGGGGGCCCCAGCATTTT. Translated: CASSLEPGRGPQHF.

To note about this clone: One end of the junction fails to match germline, which may point to a read error. The chain recombines TRBV7-9 with TRBJ1-2; D perhaps matches TRBD1 (5 bases). This CDR3 has 12 residues. CDR1 is SEHNR and CDR2 is FQNEAQ in the germline V gene (reference sequence). The CDR3 reads CSSSLSGGGYTF. CDR3 nucleotide sequence: TGTTCCAGCAGCTTGTCGGGGGGTGGCTACACCTTC. Full variable domain (missing parts from reference TRBV7-9 and TRBJ1-2): DTGVSQNPRHKITKRGQNVTFRCDPISEHNRLYWYRQTLGQGPEFLTYFQNEAQLEKSRLLSDRFSAERPKGSFSTLEIQRTEQGDSAMYLCSSSLSGGGYTFGSGTRLTVV.

On this clone: Lacking the conserved final phenylalanine or tryptophan, this CDR3 likely reflects a read error. It is unclear where the CDR3 begins or ends on the DNA, so no DNA is shown, and the CDR3 is as TCRdb lists it. The CDR3 loop is CASSESLGRLPEI. J is TRBJ1-1 and V is TRBV6-5. The CDR3 length equals 13 residues, ends included. CDR1 is MNHEY, CDR2 SVGAGI, per germline.

This clone was seen a handful of times. V gene TRBV30 combines with J gene TRBJ2-1; 10 bases are a match to TRBD2. From germline, CDR1 is GTSNPN and CDR2 SVGIG (reference sequence). The CDR3 extends over 13 amino acids. The CDR3 is CAFEREGYNEQFF. The CDR3 coding sequence is TGTGCATTTGAGCGGGAGGGGTACAATGAGCAGTTCTTC. Looking up the rest from reference TRBV30 and TRBJ2-1 gives the full variable domain: SQTIHQWPATLVQPVGSPLSLECTVEGTSNPNLYWYRQAAGRGLQLLFYSVGIGQISSEVPQNLSASRPQDRQFILSSKKLLLSDSGFYLCAFEREGYNEQFFGPGTRLTVL.

This chain links TRBV28 with TRBJ1-2; a weak D match, TRBD1 (6 bases). There are 13 residues in the CDR3. The V end was cut by 4 bases, the J end by 4 bases, with 10 bases between. Germline V gives CDR1 MDHEN, CDR2 SYDVKM. CDR3 amino acids: CASSSGQTYGYTF. CDR3 bases: TGTGCCAGCAGTTCCGGACAGACCTATGGCTACACCTTC.

The sample holds one count of this clone. The J gene is TRBJ2-7, the V gene TRBV11-2; D is possibly TRBD2 (5 bases). Trimming shortened V by 1 base and J by 4 bases, and 17 bases separated the two germline ends. Germline values: CDR1 SGHAT, CDR2 FQNNGV. The CDR3 is 16 residues long. The CDR3 protein is CASSLGAHHDYYEQYF. CDR3 nucleotide sequence: TGTGCCAGCAGCTTAGGCGCCCACCATGACTATTACGAGCAGTACTTC.

The rearrangement uses TRBV28 and TRBJ1-5; D not certain. V was shortened by 3 bases and J by 3 bases, with 9 bases between the two germline ends. The CDR3 sequence is 14 residues long. Looked up from germline, CDR1 is MDHEN and CDR2 is SYDVKM. The CDR3 loop is CASSFGHINQPQHF. The DNA for the CDR3 is TGTGCCAGCAGTTTCGGTCATATCAATCAGCCCCAGCATTTT.

The rearrangement uses TRBV6-1 and TRBJ2-7; 9 bases map to TRBD1. The CDR3 length is 15 residues. Germline V gene sequence: CDR1 MNHNS, CDR2 SASEGT. V dropped 1 base and J dropped 4; count of bases not matched to a gene: 5. Here the CDR3 DNA reads TGTGCCAGCAGTGAAGGGTACAGGGGGCTATACGAGCAGTACTTC. Its translation: CASSEGYRGLYEQYF.